This entry is about one T cell receptor (beta chain). This sample is part of a study of cytomegalovirus exposure and HLA in healthy donors. Germline V gene lookup returns CDR1 SGHVS and CDR2 FNYEAQ. CDR3 length equals 14 residues. V lost 4 bases and J 0 bases, leaving 6 bases between the germline ends. The primer mix had 60 Vbeta and 13 Jbeta primers. TCRdb's table, derived via immunoSEQ multiplex PCR, lists solely in-frame clones and lacks some. Here the sample spans under 200,000 clones, about four fifths being singletons. The TCR comes from a woman aged 18 to 35 in good health and CMV-seronegative. Material for sequencing was PBMCs. The chain joins TRBV7-6 to TRBJ2-2; D remains ambiguous. Written as DNA, the CDR3 is TGTGCCAGCAGCTCGACAACGAACACCGGGGAGCTGTTTTTT. Amino acids: CASSSTTNTGELFF.